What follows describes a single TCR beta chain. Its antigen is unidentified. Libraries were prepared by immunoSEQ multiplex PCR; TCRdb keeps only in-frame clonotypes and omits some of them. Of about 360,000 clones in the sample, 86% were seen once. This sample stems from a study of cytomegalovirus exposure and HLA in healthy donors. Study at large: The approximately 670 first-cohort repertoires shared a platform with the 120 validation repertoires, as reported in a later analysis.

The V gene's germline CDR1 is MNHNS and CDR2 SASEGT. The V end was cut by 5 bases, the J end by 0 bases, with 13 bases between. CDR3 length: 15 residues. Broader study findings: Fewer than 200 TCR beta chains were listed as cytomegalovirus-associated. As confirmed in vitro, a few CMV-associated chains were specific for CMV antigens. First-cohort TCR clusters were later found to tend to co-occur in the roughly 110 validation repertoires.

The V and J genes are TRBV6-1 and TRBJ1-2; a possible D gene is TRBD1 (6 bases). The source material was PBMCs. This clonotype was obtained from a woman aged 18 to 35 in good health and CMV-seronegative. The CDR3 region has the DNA TGTGCCAGCAGTTTACAGGGAACCACTAACTATGGCTACACCTTC. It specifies CASSLQGTTNYGYTF.